This T cell receptor beta chain was identified during a study of T cell changes during pregnancy in multiple sclerosis. CDR1 SEHNR and CDR2 FQNEAQ come from the germline V gene (reference sequence). Trimming pared 1 base from V and 4 bases from J, leaving 10 bases between. The length of the CDR3 is 14 residues. The method was immunoSEQ multiplex PCR; TCRdb's version includes in-frame clones alone and lacks a portion of them. The sample holds roughly 25,000 clones, roughly 86% seen once. This clonotype was sampled from a female donor in good health, enrolled as a control in a pregnancy study. J is TRBJ1-1 and V is TRBV7-9; D unclear. Sequenced material: CD8+ T cells from peripheral blood mononuclear cells, taken in the first trimester of pregnancy. The CDR3 DNA reads as TGTGCCAGCAGCTTAGGCGGGGTTGGCACTGAAGCTTTCTTT. It is translated as CASSLGGVGTEAFF.